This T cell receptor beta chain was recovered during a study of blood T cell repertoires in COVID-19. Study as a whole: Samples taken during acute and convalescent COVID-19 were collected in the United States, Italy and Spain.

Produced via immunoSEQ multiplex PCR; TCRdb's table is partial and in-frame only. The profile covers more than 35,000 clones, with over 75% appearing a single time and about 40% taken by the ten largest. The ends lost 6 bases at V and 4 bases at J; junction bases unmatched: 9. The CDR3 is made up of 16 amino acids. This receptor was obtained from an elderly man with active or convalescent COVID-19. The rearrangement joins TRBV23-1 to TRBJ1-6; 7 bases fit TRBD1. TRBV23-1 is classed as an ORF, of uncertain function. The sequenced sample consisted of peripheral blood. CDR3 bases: TGCGCCAGCAGGCACAGGGGTCCTGATTATAATTCACCCCTCCACTTT. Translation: CASRHRGPDYNSPLHF.